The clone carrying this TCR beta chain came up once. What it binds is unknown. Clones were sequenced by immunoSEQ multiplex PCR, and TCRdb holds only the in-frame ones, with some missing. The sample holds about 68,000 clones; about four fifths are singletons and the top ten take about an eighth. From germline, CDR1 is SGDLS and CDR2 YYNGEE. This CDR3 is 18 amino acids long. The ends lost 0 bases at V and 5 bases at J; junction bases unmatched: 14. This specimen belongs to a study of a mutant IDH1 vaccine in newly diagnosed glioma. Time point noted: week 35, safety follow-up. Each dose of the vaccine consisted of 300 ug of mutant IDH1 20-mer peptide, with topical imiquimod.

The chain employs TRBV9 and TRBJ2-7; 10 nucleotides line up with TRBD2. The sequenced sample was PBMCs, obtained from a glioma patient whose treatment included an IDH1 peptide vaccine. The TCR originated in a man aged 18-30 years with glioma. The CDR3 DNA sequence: TGTGCCAGCAGCGTAGAGGGTACTAGCGGGACAAAGCTGGACGAGCAGTACTTC. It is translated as CASSVEGTSGTKLDEQYF.